What follows describes a single T cell receptor (beta chain). Its antigen remains undetermined. Per-base qualities were not stored, and no clone one base away is much larger. Libraries were made using 5' RACE. Sequenced using an Illumina HiSeq 2500. The second PCR ran for roughly 7 to 12 cycles and used a J-beta primer mix along with a sample-barcoded 5' primer. A unique molecular identifier was introduced onto each TCR beta cDNA molecule by a template-switch 5' adaptor carrying 12 random nucleotides. Each sample yielded at least 2.5 million CDR3-containing paired-end reads. First-strand cDNA was synthesized from all RNA with the Mint cDNA synthesis kit, primed by a TRBC-specific oligonucleotide. All cDNA was treated with uracil-DNA glycosylase and then went through a first 18-cycle PCR with the universal primers M1SS and BC2_uni_R. The original pipeline was this. For normalization, 1 million high-quality reads were randomly selected from each sample, with every read carrying a distinct molecular identifier. Reads sharing molecular identifiers were discarded rather than binned into consensus sequences. MiTCR, set to a Q25 quality threshold and the strictest error-elimination algorithm, was used for CDR3 identification, clonotype clustering and error correction. A nonparametric unseen species model using Euler transformation provided a lower-bound estimate of total TCR beta diversity. TCRdb reran the public reads through fastp at Q25 and MiXCR, keeping productive beta chains. All rows with the same CDR3 protein become a single entry with the most common DNA and genes. TCRdb's processing, not the authors', yielded these V and J calls. The table for this sample lists almost 800,000 distinct CDR3 sequences; more than 45% of them were counted only once. 20% to 25% of the sample is taken by the ten largest.

The data derive from a study of blood T cells in healthy people across ages (dated by TCRdb to about 2015). The study in broad terms: In model experiments, roughly one uniquely barcoded TCR beta cDNA molecule per two T cells was captured by template switching. For two donors (one aged 18 to 30 and one aged 80 or older), the study analyzed two additional independent replicas of 1 million unique cDNA reads from the same blood draw. Four age groups were formed from the donors: young (average about 16 years), middle-aged (roughly 38), aged (62) and long-lived (roughly 81). Donors of different ages were randomly distributed across sequencing lanes to avoid experimental bias. The study measured age-related changes in TCR beta repertoire diversity using deep sequencing normalized with unique cDNA molecular identifiers.

Donors were 35 to 40 systemically healthy Caucasian individuals from Russia aged roughly 6 to 90 years. Around 9.7 milliliters of peripheral blood were collected from each donor into EDTA-treated Vacutainer tubes. Ficoll-Paque density-gradient centrifugation was used to isolate PBMCs, with at least 6 million obtained per sample. Trizol reagent was used to extract total RNA from PBMCs, with at least 6 micrograms per sample. Naive CD45RAhigh/CD27high T cell percentages were measured by flow cytometry on a PBMC aliquot from every donor. What the authors observed across the whole study: Compared with the aged group, more naive CD4+ T cells, fewer expanded clones and increased TCR diversity were shown by the long-lived group, suggesting age selection. The percentage of naive T cells measured by flow cytometry correlated strongly with observed TCR beta diversity. Donor CMV infection status was unknown, potentially confounding age-related changes in expanded clonotypes. As age increased, observed TCR beta diversity per million T cells dropped in a roughly linear way, and a significant reduction was already evident by age about 40. Bulk unsorted PBMC profiling prevented conclusive comparison of naive and antigen-experienced compartments. Total diversity estimates from one million sequenced T cells were considered lower bounds and underestimates.

This TCR derives from a man aged 30 to 45 in good health. Source material: blood.

The nucleotides are TGTGCCATCAAGAGCGGGAGGGCCCAAGAGACCCAGTACTTC. Translation gives CAIKSGRAQETQYF. The rearranged segments are TRBV10-3 and TRBJ2-5, and 10 junction bases match TRBD2. The germline V gene provides CDR1 ENHRY and CDR2 SYGVKD. Trimming removed 7 bases from V and 1 base from J; the gene matches leave 3 bases unexplained. The CDR3 runs 14 residues from the cysteine to the phenylalanine. Just the 42-base CDR3 DNA is kept, in frame starting at base 1.